This TCR beta chain was sequenced during a study of shared clonotypes between healthy human individuals. This clone was seen more than once but under ten times. CDR3 length: 14 residues. Germline-derived CDR1 and CDR2 are MRHNA and SNTAGT. With 0 bases removed from V and 4 bases from J, the gap between germline ends came to 8 bases. PCR replicates performed on unsorted PBMC used approximately 0.3 ug DNA, 28,000 or so T cell genomes. Generated by immunoSEQ multiplex PCR, the TCRdb table keeps only in-frame clones and is missing some. The sample has about 490,000 clones, over 60% seen once. The rearrangement uses TRBV6-4 and TRBJ2-3; a weak D match, TRBD2 (5 bases). Sequences were obtained from PBMCs. The TCR comes from a woman aged 40 to 55 in good health. Some clones in this sample may be carry-over from other donors' samples. The CDR3 is CASSDSGGPDTQYF. CDR3 coding DNA: TGTGCCAGCAGTGACTCGGGCGGGCCAGATACGCAGTATTTT.